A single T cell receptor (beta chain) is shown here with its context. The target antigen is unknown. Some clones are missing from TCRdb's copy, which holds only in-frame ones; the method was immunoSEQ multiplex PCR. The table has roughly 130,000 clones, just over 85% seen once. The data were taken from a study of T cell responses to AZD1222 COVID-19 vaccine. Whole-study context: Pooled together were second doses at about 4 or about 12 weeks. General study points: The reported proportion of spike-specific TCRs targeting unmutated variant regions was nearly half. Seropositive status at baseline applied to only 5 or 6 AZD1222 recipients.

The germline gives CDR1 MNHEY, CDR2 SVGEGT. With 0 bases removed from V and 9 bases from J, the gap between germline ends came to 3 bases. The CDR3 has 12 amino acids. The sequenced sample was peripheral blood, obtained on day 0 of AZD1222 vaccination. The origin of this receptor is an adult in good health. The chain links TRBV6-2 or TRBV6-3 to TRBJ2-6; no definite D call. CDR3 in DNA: TGTGCCAGCAGTTACTCACTCAACGTCCTGACTTTC. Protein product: CASSYSLNVLTF.